The 20 T cell receptor beta chains given below trace back to one sample, sequenced in a study of early T cells in non-severe SARS-CoV-2 infection (dated by TCRdb to the early 2020s). The library was made by 5' RACE. Sequencer: NextSeq 500. TCRdb handled the public reads itself, with Q25 trimming in fastp and clone calling in MiXCR, and kept productive beta chains. Every entry covers one CDR3 protein and lists the most common genes and DNA from its rows. Recorded for this sample are 70,000 to 85,000 distinct CDR3 sequences; 10% to 15% of them occurred a single time. The top ten constitute over 6.5% of the sample. The sample comprised whole blood. Source of these receptors: an adult who was a healthcare worker with PCR-confirmed SARS-CoV-2 infection or an uninfected control (not recorded which).

The chain links TRBV5-4 to TRBJ2-4, with TRBD1 as a possible D gene (5 bases). The CDR3 length is 13 residues. The ends were cut back, 3 bases at V and 7 bases at J, with 11 bases in the middle. The germline gives CDR1 SGHNT, CDR2 YYREEE (reference sequence). As DNA, the CDR3 is TGTGCCAGCAGCTCCCAGGGATTGAACATTCAGTACTTC. Its protein is CASSSQGLNIQYF.

The sample holds many counts of this clonotype. The V and J genes are TRBV5-1 and TRBJ1-6; 9 positions agree with TRBD1. Unmatched junction bases numbered 6, after V lost 4 bases and J lost 10 bases. In germline, CDR1 is SGHRS, CDR2 YFSETQ. This CDR3 region has 14 residues. Here the CDR3 DNA reads TGCGCCAGCAGCACCGGGACAGGGCGGTCACCCCTCCACTTT. Its protein is CASSTGTGRSPLHF.

Only a few counts were recorded for this clonotype. This rearrangement joins TRBV18 to TRBJ2-1, with 11 positions matching TRBD2. The CDR3 sequence is 17 residues long. V dropped 2 bases and J dropped 2; count of bases not matched to a gene: 5. The germline V gene has CDR1 KGHSH and CDR2 LQKENI. For the CDR3, the DNA is TGTGCCAGCTCACCAGGGGCTAGCGGGAGGCCCTACAATGAGCAGTTCTTC. This sequence encodes CASSPGASGRPYNEQFF.

This clonotype has a handful of counts. The chain's CDR3 is CSVEGTGIQHF. CDR3 bases: TGCAGCGTTGAAGGGACAGGGATTCAGCATTTT. The rearrangement uses TRBV29-1 and TRBJ1-5, with 8 bases lining up with TRBD1. Germline CDR1 reads SQVTM; CDR2 reads ANQGSEA. V trimming: 1 base; J trimming: 13 bases; junction bases outside the gene matches: 3. This CDR3 contains 11 residues.

This clonotype was picked up many times. This chain joins TRBV12-3 or TRBV12-4 and TRBJ1-1; no clear D. Trimming cost V 3 bases and J 0 bases, with 5 bases left between them. CDR3 length equals 13 residues. CDR3 DNA: TGTGCCAGCAGTTTGAATCTGAACACTGAAGCTTTCTTT. It specifies CASSLNLNTEAFF.

This clonotype was counted at least ten times. The J gene is TRBJ1-1, the V gene TRBV20-1, with 7 bases lining up with TRBD1. Per the germline V gene, CDR1 is DFQATT and CDR2 is SNEGSKA (reference sequence). The trim removed 5 bases at V and 4 bases at J, leaving 16 bases unmatched. This CDR3 has 16 residues. The chain's CDR3 is CSAPGWGLTGSTEAFF. In DNA, the CDR3 is TGCAGTGCTCCAGGGTGGGGTTTGACAGGGTCCACTGAAGCTTTCTTT.

The chain uses TRBV15 and TRBJ2-2, with TRBD2 matching 7 bases. Germline-derived CDR1 and CDR2 are LNHNV and YYDKDF (reference sequence). Trimming cost V 3 bases and J 6 bases; bases outside gene matches: 16. The CDR3 has 18 amino acids. CDR3 nucleotides: TGTGCCACCAGCAGGGACTCATTGCGTGCGAGCGGGGCCGGGGAGCTGTTTTTT. Translated: CATSRDSLRASGAGELFF.

This sequence joins TRBV28 and TRBJ2-5; TRBD1 is a possible D gene (5 bases). CDR3 size: 15 residues. Per the germline V gene, CDR1 is MDHEN and CDR2 is SYDVKM. V lost 5 bases, J lost 4 bases, and 17 bases lay in between. The CDR3 nucleotides read TGTGCCAGCAGTCCGGACACCAACGTGGTAGAGACCCAGTACTTC. Amino acids: CASSPDTNVVETQYF. Supplemented by reference TRBV28 and TRBJ2-5, the full variable domain reads DVKVTQSSRYLVKRTGEKVFLECVQDMDHENMFWYRQDPGLGLRLIYFSYDVKMKEKGDIPEGYSVSREKKERFSLILESASTNQTSMYLCASSPDTNVVETQYFGPGTRLLVL.

Only a few counts were recorded for this clonotype. The chain couples TRBV29-1 to TRBJ2-7; 8 nucleotides agree with TRBD2. Germline V gene sequence: CDR1 SQVTM, CDR2 ANQGSEA. The CDR3 extends over 14 amino acids. Trimming cost V 7 bases and J 0 bases; bases outside gene matches: 8. CDR3 coding DNA: TGCAGCGGCACAGCCAGCGGGAGCTCCTACGAGCAGTACTTC. Its translation: CSGTASGSSYEQYF.

The chain has TRBV2 and TRBJ2-3; 14 nucleotides align to TRBD2. The CDR3 has 16 residues. Germline CDR1 and CDR2: SNHLY and FYNNEI. V shed 10 bases and J 3 bases; nucleotides not matched to a gene: 9. The CDR3 sequence: CATGGGLAGATDTQYF. Written as DNA, the CDR3 is TGTGCCACCGGCGGGGGACTAGCGGGAGCTACAGATACGCAGTATTTT.

The chain couples TRBV7-9 to TRBJ2-2; tentative D call: TRBD2 (6 bases). This CDR3 has 15 residues. The V and J ends lost 5 bases and 0 bases respectively, with 10 bases between them. Per the germline V gene, CDR1 is SEHNR and CDR2 is FQNEAQ (reference sequence). As DNA, the CDR3 is TGTGCCAGCAGCCGCGGGGCATCGAACACCGGGGAGCTGTTTTTT. This sequence encodes CASSRGASNTGELFF.

This clonotype was detected a few times. The rearrangement joins TRBV12-3 or TRBV12-4 to TRBJ2-6, with a tentative D call TRBD1 (6 bases). The CDR3 contains 18 residues. V dropped 6 bases and J dropped 0 bases, with 18 bases sitting between them. CDR3 loop: CASRLRTASSSGANVLTF. The CDR3 DNA follows: TGTGCCAGCAGACTCCGGACAGCGTCTAGCTCTGGGGCCAACGTCCTGACTTTC.

This clonotype was seen a few times. This sequence joins TRBV2 and TRBJ2-5, with 9 bases lining up with TRBD1. The length of the CDR3 is 14 residues. Germline V gene lookup returns CDR1 SNHLY and CDR2 FYNNEI. V shed 9 bases and J 6 bases; nucleotides not matched to a gene: 11. CDR3 region: CARRDPDRGQTQYF. The CDR3 DNA reads as TGTGCCAGAAGAGACCCGGACAGGGGACAGACCCAGTACTTC. Full variable domain (missing parts from reference TRBV2 and TRBJ2-5): EPEVTQTPSHQVTQMGQEVILRCVPISNHLYFYWYRQILGQKVEFLVSFYNNEISEKSEIFDDQFSVERPDGSNFTLKIRSTKLEDSAMYFCARRDPDRGQTQYFGPGTRLLVL.

There are many counts of this clonotype. This rearrangement joins TRBV19 to TRBJ1-5; D may be TRBD1 (5 bases). The CDR3 extends over 15 amino acids. Per germline, CDR1 LNHDA and CDR2 SQIVND (reference sequence). V was trimmed by 4 bases and J by 5 bases, leaving 15 bases between them. The CDR3 here is CASSTPLRGYQPQHF. The CDR3 DNA reads as TGTGCCAGTAGTACGCCCTTAAGGGGATATCAGCCCCAGCATTTT. The entire variable domain, with the rest obtained from reference TRBV19 and TRBJ1-5, is as follows: DGGITQSPKYLFRKEGQNVTLSCEQNLNHDAMYWYRQDPGQGLRLIYYSQIVNDFQKGDIAEGYSVSREKKESFPLTVTSAQKNPTAFYLCASSTPLRGYQPQHFGDGTRLSIL.

The V call is TRBV29-1, the J call TRBJ1-1; D uncertain. Germline V gene sequence: CDR1 SQVTM, CDR2 ANQGSEA. V shed 7 bases and J shed 3 bases, with 9 bases lying between them. There are 11 residues in the CDR3. DNA for the CDR3: TGCAGCGGCTTCAAGGACACTGAAGCTTTCTTT. Translation: CSGFKDTEAFF.

This clonotype showed up many times. The chain carries TRBV3-1 and TRBJ1-5; D gene ambiguous. The CDR3 consists of 12 residues. Germline-derived CDR1 and CDR2 are LGHDT and YNNKEL (reference sequence). Trimming cost V 5 bases and J 5 bases, with 7 bases left between them. Here the CDR3 DNA reads TGTGCCAGCAGCAACTTCGATCAGCCCCAGCATTTT. As protein: CASSNFDQPQHF.

At least ten counts were recorded for this clonotype. V usage is TRBV20-1 and J usage is TRBJ1-2; D may be TRBD1 (5 bases). The germline V gene has CDR1 DFQATT and CDR2 SNEGSKA (reference sequence). This CDR3 region has 12 residues. V lost 5 bases to trimming and J lost 7 bases, with 14 bases between them. The CDR3 loop is CSAPGGLSGYTF. Written as DNA, the CDR3 is TGCAGTGCTCCTGGGGGGTTAAGTGGCTACACCTTC.

A remark on this clonotype: With a much larger clone just one base away, this may be a read error. The V and J genes are TRBV12-3 or TRBV12-4 and TRBJ1-2; tentatively, D is TRBD1 (5 bases). This CDR3 is 14 amino acids long. Trimming removed 6 bases from V and 8 bases from J, with 19 bases in between. CDR3 nucleotides: TGTGCCAGCAGCTTTACGCACAGGATCGGGGGCTACACCTTC. Protein product: CASSFTHRIGGYTF.

CDR3 region: CASSGNQPQHF. Here the CDR3 DNA reads TGTGCCAGCAGCGGAAATCAGCCCCAGCATTTT. The V and J genes are TRBV7-6 and TRBJ1-5; D is unclear. Per germline, CDR1 SGHVS and CDR2 FNYEAQ. V lost 5 bases and J lost 4, with 3 bases in between. CDR3 length: 11 amino acids.

The V call is TRBV20-1, the J call TRBJ1-1, with a weak D call TRBD1 (6 bases). Per germline, CDR1 DFQATT and CDR2 SNEGSKA (reference sequence). The CDR3 contains 17 residues. V lost 1 base and J 0 bases, leaving 18 bases between the germline ends. The CDR3 DNA is TGCAGTGCTAGAGTGGCACAGGGAACTATCATGAACACTGAAGCTTTCTTT. The encoded protein is CSARVAQGTIMNTEAFF.